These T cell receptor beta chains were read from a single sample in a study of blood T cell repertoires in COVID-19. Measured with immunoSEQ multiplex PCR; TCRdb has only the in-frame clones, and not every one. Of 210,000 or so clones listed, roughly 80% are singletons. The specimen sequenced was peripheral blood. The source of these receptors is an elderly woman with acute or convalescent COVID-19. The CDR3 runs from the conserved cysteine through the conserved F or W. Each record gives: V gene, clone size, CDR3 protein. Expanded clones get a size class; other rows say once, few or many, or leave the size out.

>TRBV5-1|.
CASSLVVAGGLQETQYF
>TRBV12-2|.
CASRLRDRGIVDTEAFF
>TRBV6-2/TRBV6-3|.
CASSLPLREQYF
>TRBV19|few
CASTTSGSVEEQYF
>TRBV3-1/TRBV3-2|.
CASSQIAGGLDEQFF
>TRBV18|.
CASSLLAETISEQFF
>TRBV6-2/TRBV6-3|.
CASSYPSGAGVGTGELFF
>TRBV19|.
CASRDRPNYGYTF
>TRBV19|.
CASIGTSGTGELFF
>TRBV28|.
CASSPRQTISNQPQHF
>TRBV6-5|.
CASTADRDRYEQYF
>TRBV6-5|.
CASSYGQGHEKLFF
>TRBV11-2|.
CASSRGQANQPQHF
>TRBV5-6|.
CASVRQGLKAFF
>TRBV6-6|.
CASTRRDRGPEEQYF
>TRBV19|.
CASSDLSSGEQFF
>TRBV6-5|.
CASSPIGQGYEQYF
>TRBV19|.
CASSILSGMAYEQYF
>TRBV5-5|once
CASSSLAGHSQETQYF
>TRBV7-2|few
CASSLAVTGVHGYTF
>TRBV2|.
CASSEDRYTDTQYF
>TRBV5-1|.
CASSLGGQGAEAFF
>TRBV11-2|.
CASSIRGGTDTQYF
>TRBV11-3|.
CASSSVWEDSPLHF
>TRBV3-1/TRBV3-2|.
CASSQTRDSGNTIYF
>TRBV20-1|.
CSASVGSLSNQPQHF
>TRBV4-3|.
CASSQGLSGQPQHF
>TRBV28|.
CASSTPRQGGETQYF
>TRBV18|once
CASSPRTSGVHTDTQYF
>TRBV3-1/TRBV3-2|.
CASSQVGAPRRGNTIYF
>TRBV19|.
CASSIRPGESPTFNYGYTF
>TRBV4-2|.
CASSQDPGRETDTQYF
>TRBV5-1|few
CASSLTGVSWNEQFF
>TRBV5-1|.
CASSLSYSLTDTQYF
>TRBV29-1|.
CSVSPGAGNYGYTF
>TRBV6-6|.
CASSSSSSGLAFSSSYEQYF
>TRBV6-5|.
CASSSGLGPETQYF
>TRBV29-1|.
CSAAGESYEQYF
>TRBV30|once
CAWSQRLAGEQETQYF
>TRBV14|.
CASRPRGAGETQYF
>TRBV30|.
CAWRLTGSHRELFF
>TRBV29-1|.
CSVGQGIAEQYF
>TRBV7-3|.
CASSLNAGGNTEAFF
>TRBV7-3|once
CASSSRTGALETQYF
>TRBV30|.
CAWSTDLGGYTF
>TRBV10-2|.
CASSSGLAGVGNEQFF
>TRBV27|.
CASSQLGSGANVLTF
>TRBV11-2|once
CASGGVENIQYF
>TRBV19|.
CASSLSTGTGGIDTQYF
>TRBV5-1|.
CASSTSGTGGTDTQYF
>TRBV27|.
CASSSAGTSTDTQYF
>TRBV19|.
CASSIGIQVKNTEAFF
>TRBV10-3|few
CAIREGGRTGELFF
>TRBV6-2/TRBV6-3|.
CASSGRRGSSTGANVLTF
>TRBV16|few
CASSQRRQGTNEKLFF
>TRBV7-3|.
CASRYRQGTGELFF